These 9 T cell receptor beta chains share one sample of origin, sequenced in a study of Graves' ophthalmopathy and Graves' hyperthyroidism. Investigators amplified TCR beta CDR3 regions from RNA transcripts. The authors performed first-round RT-PCR with HTBI primers and then a second-round multiplex PCR. TCRdb re-called the multiplex PCR reads through MiXCR, storing one row per CDR3 protein. The sample holds about 740,000 distinct CDR3 sequences, 35% to 50% seen once. The source material was peripheral blood. The receptor source for this set is an adult man with Graves' ophthalmopathy.

This clonotype was counted at least ten times. CDR3 nucleotide sequence: TGTGCCAGCAGTGTAGGGACTTCGGCCTACGAGCAGTACTTC. It translates to CASSVGTSAYEQYF. The rearrangement joins TRBV2 to TRBJ2-7, with D possibly being TRBD2 (6 bases). CDR3 size: 14 residues. Per germline, CDR1 SNHLY and CDR2 FYNNEI. The germline V and J ends were trimmed by 4 bases and 2 bases, with 12 bases remaining between them.

On this clonotype: Just one base apart from a much larger clone, this may be a read error. V and J are TRBV7-9 and TRBJ1-5; D gene uncertain. In germline, CDR1 is SEHNR, CDR2 FQNEAQ (reference sequence). The V end was cut by 2 bases, the J end by 1 base, with 3 bases between. The length of the CDR3 is 13 residues. CDR3 loop: CASSLFSNQPQHF. In DNA, the CDR3 is TGTGCCAGCAGCTTATTCAGCAATCAGCCCCAGCATTTT.

The chain uses TRBV12-3 or TRBV12-4 and TRBJ1-6; TRBD1 agrees at 8 bases. The CDR3 is 19 residues long. V lost 5 bases to trimming and J lost 2 bases; unmatched junction nucleotides: 14. The CDR3 sequence is CASSPGQGYLSAYNSPLHF. For the CDR3, the DNA is TGTGCCAGCAGTCCTGGACAGGGTTATTTATCGGCCTATAATTCACCCCTCCACTTT.

This clonotype showed up just a few times. This rearrangement joins TRBV7-9 to TRBJ1-1; unclear D gene. V was shortened by 3 bases and J by 7 bases, with 15 bases between the two germline ends. Looked up from germline, CDR1 is SEHNR and CDR2 is FQNEAQ (reference sequence). CDR3 length: 14 amino acids. In nucleotides, the CDR3 is TGTGCCAGCAGCTTCTCTGGGGAAATGGTTGAAGCTTTCTTT. Its translation: CASSFSGEMVEAFF.

This clonotype was counted many times. The chain carries TRBV7-6 and TRBJ1-5, with D uncertain. V was trimmed by 0 bases and J by 0 bases, leaving 3 bases between them. CDR3 length: 14 residues. The V gene's germline CDR1 is SGHVS and CDR2 FNYEAQ. The chain's CDR3 is CASSLAASNQPQHF. The DNA for the CDR3 is TGTGCCAGCAGCTTAGCGGCTAGCAATCAGCCCCAGCATTTT.

This clonotype was detected only a few times. The chain has TRBV7-9 and TRBJ2-5; no reliable D call. Germline V gives CDR1 SEHNR, CDR2 FQNEAQ (reference sequence). V lost 5 bases to trimming and J lost 5 bases, with 12 bases between them. CDR3 size: 13 residues. DNA of the CDR3: TGTGCCAGCAGCCAAGACGTGGAGGAGACCCAGTACTTC. It translates to CASSQDVEETQYF.

The V and J genes are TRBV25-1 and TRBJ2-1; D gene ambiguous. The germline gives CDR1 MGHDK, CDR2 SYGVNS. Deletions cut 2 bases from V and 0 bases from J, with 8 bases between. The CDR3 covers 15 residues. CDR3 bases: TGTGCCAGCAGTGAAGGTGGGATCTCCTACAATGAGCAGTTCTTC. Amino acid sequence: CASSEGGISYNEQFF.

This clonotype came up once. CDR3 in amino acids: CASSLGLINYGYTF. The CDR3 DNA sequence: TGTGCCAGCAGCTTAGGCCTGATCAACTATGGCTACACCTTC. The chain employs TRBV25-1 and TRBJ1-2; D gene unclear. V dropped 6 bases and J dropped 2 bases, with 13 bases sitting between them. The V gene's germline CDR1 is MGHDK and CDR2 SYGVNS. The CDR3 contains 14 residues.

In its sample, this clonotype was seen many times. This chain connects TRBV7-2 to TRBJ1-1; no clear D. Trimming pared 2 bases from V and 6 bases from J, leaving 13 bases between. The CDR3 totals 14 residues. Germline-derived CDR1 and CDR2 are SGHTA and FQGNSA. CDR3 region: CASSLTSLVAEAFF. In DNA, the CDR3 is TGTGCCAGCAGCTTAACCTCTTTAGTTGCTGAAGCTTTCTTT.